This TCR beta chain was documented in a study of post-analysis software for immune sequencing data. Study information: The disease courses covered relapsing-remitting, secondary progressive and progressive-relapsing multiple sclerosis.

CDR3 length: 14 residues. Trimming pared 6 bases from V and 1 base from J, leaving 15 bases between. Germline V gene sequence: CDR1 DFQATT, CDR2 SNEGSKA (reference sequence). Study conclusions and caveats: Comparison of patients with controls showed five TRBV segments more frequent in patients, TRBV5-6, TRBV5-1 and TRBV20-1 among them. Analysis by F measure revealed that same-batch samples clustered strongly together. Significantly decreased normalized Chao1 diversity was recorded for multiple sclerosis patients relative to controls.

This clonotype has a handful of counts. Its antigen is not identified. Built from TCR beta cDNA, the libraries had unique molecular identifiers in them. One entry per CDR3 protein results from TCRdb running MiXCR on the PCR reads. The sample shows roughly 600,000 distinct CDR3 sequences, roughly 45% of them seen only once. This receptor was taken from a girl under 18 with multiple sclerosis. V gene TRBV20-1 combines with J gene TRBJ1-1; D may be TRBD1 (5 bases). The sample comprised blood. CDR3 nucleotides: TGCAGTGCGGACGGGACCTCTACGAACACTGAAGCTTTCTTT. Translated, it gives CSADGTSTNTEAFF.